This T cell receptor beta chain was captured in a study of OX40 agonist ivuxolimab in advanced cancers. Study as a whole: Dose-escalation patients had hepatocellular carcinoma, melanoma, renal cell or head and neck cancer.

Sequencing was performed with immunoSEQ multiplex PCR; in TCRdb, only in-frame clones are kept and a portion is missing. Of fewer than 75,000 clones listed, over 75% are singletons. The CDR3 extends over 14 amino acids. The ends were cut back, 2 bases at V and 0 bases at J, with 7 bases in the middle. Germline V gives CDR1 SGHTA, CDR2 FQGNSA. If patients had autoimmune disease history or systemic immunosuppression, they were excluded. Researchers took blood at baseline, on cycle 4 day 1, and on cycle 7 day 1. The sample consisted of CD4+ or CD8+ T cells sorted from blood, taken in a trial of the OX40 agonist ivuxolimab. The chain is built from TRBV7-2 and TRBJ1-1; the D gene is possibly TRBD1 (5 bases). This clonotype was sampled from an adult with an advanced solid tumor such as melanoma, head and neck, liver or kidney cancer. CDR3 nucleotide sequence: TGTGCCAGCAGCTTACAGGGCCTGAACACTGAAGCTTTCTTT. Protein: CASSLQGLNTEAFF.